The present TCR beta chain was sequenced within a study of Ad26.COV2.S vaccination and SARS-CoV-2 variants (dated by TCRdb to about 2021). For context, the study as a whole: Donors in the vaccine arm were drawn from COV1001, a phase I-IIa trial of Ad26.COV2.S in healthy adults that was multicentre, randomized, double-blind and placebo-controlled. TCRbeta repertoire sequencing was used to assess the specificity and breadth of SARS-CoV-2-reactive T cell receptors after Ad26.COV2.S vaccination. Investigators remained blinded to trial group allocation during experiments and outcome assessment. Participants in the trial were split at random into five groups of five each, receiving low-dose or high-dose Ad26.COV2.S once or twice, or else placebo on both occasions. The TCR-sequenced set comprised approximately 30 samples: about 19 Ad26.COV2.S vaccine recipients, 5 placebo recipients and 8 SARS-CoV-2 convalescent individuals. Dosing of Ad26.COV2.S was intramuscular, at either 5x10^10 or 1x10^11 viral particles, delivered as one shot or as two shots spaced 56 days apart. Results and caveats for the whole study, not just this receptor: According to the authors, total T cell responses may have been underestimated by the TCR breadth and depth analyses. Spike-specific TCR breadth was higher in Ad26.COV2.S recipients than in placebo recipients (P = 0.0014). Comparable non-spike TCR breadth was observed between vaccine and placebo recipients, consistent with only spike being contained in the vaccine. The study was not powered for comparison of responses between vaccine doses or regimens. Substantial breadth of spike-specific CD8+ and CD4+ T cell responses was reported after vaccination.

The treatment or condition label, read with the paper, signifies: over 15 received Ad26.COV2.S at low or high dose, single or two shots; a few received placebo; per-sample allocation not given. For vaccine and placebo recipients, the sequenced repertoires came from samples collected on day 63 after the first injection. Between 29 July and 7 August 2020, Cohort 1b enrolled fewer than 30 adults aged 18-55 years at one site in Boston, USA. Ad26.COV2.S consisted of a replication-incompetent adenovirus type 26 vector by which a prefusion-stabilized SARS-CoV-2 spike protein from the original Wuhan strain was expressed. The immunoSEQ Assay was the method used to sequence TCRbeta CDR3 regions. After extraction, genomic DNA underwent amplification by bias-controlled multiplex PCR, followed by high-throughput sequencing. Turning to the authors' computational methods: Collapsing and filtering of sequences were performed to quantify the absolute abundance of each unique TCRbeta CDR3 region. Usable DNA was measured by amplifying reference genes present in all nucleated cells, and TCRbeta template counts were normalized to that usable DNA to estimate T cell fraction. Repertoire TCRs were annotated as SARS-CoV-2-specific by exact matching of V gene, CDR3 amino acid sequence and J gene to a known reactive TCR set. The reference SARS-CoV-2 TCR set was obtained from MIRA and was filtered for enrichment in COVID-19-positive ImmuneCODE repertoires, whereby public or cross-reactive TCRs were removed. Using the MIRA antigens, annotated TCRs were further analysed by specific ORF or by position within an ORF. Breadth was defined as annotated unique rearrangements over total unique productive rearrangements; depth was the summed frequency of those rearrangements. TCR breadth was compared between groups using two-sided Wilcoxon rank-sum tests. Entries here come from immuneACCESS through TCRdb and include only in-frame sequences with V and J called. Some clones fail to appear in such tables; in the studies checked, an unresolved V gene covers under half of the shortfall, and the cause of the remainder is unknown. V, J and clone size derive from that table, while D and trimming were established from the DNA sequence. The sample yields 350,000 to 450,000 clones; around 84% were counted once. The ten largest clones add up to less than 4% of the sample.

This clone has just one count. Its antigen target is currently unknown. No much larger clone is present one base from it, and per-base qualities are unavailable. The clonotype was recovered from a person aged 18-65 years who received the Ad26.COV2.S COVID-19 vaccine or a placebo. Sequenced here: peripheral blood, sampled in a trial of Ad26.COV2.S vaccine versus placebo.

For the CDR3, the sequence is CASSLNPTGGNTEAFF. The DNA sequence is as follows: TGTGCCAGCAGCCTAAACCCGACAGGGGGGAACACTGAAGCTTTCTTT. This receptor chain uses TRBV3-1 (or the pseudogene TRBV3-2) and TRBJ1-1, with 9 bases aligning to TRBD1. The germline V gene encodes CDR1 LGHDT and CDR2 YNNKEL (reference sequence). The CDR3 runs 16 residues from the cysteine to the phenylalanine. Only the CDR3 DNA is retained, 48 bases long and in frame from the first base. Trimming leaves V shorter by 4 bases and J shorter by 1 base, with the junction holding 7 bases beyond the gene matches.